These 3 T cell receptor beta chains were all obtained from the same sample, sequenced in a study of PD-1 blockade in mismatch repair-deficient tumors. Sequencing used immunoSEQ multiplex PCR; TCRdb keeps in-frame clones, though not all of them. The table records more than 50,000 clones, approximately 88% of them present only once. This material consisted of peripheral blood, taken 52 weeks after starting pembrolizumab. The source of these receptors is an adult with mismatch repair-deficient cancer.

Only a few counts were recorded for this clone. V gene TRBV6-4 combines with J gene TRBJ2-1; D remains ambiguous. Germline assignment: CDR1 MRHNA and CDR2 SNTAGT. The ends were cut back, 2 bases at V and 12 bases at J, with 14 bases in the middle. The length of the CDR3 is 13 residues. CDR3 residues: CASSDDRRGRQFF. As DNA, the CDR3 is TGTGCCAGCAGTGACGACCGCCGAGGTAGGCAGTTCTTC.

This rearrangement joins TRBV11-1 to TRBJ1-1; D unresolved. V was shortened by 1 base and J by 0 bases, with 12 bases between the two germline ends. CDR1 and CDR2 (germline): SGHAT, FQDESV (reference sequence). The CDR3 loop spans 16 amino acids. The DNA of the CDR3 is TGTGCCAGCAGCTTAGGGAAGATATCCCTGAACACTGAAGCTTTCTTT. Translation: CASSLGKISLNTEAFF. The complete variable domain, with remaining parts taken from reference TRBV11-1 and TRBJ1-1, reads EAEVAQSPRYKITEKSQAVAFWCDPISGHATLYWYRQILGQGPELLVQFQDESVVDDSQLPKDRFSAERLKGVDSTLKIQPAELGDSAMYLCASSLGKISLNTEAFFGQGTRLTVV.

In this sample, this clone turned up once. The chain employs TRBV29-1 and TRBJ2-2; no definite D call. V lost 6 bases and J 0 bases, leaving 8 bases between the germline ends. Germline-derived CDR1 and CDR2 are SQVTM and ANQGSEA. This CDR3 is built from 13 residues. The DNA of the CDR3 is TGCAGCGTCCCCCGGGCGAACACCGGGGAGCTGTTTTTT. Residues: CSVPRANTGELFF.